This T cell receptor beta chain was identified during a study of T cell responses to AZD1222 COVID-19 vaccine. Whole-study results and caveats: A mostly white British donor set with more females was recruited, and clonal diversity was possibly underestimated. Repertoires were sampled only after the peak T cell response. Recipients of AZD1222 seropositive at baseline numbered only 5 to 7.

Germline loops: CDR1 MNHEY, CDR2 SVGAGI. This CDR3 has 14 amino acids. The ends were cut back, 6 bases at V and 6 bases at J, with 15 bases in the middle. As concerns this clone: The target antigen is unknown.

The method was immunoSEQ multiplex PCR; TCRdb's version includes in-frame clones alone and lacks a portion of them. This repertoire shows roughly 70,000 clones, less than 85% found once; its top ten account for roughly 21%. The gene calls are TRBV6-5 and TRBJ1-5, with a weak D call TRBD1 (5 bases). The source material was peripheral blood, sampled on day 0 of AZD1222 vaccination. This sequence was found in an adult in good health. In DNA, the CDR3 is TGTGCCAGCAGGAACAGGCTTTGGAGTCAGCCCCAGCATTTT. Translation gives CASRNRLWSQPQHF.